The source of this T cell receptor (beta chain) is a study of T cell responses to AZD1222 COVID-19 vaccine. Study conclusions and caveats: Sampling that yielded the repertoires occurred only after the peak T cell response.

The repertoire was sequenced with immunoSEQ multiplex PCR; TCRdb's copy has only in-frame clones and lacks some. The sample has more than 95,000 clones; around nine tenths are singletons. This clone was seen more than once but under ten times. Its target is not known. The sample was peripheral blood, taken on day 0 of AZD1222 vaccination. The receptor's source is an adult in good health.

CDR3 sequence (DNA): TGTGCCAGCAGTGTTTCTAGCGGGGGGGCCACAGATACGCAGTATTTT. This translates into CASSVSSGGATDTQYF. This rearrangement joins TRBV6-4 to TRBJ2-3, with 12 bases matching TRBD2. With V trimmed by 4 bases and J by 2 bases, 4 bases remained unmatched. The CDR3 contains 16 residues. CDR1 and CDR2 (germline): MRHNA, SNTAGT.